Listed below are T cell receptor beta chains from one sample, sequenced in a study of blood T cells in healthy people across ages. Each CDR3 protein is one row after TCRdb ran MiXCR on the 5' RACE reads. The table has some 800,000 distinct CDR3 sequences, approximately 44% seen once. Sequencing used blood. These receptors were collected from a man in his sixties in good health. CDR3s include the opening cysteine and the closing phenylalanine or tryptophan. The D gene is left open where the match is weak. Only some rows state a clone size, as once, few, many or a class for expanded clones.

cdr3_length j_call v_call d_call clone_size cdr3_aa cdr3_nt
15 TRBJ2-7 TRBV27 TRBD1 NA CAGTLTGASLYEQYF TGTGCCGGCACCCTGACAGGGGCCTCGCTCTACGAGCAGTACTTC
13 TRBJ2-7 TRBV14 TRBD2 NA CASSRVSGDEQYF TGTGCCAGCAGCCGCGTTAGCGGGGACGAGCAGTACTTC
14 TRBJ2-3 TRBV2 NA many CASRVLVSADTQYF TGTGCCAGCAGGGTACTAGTATCCGCAGATACGCAGTATTTT
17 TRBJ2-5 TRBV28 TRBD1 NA CASSSISSDREQETQYF TGTGCCAGCAGTTCTATCTCCTCGGACAGGGAACAAGAGACCCAGTACTTC
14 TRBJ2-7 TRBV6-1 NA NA CASSESGPPYEQYF TGTGCCAGCAGTGAGTCCGGGCCCCCTTACGAGCAGTACTTC
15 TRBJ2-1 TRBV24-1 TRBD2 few CATSDPKGPSGLQFF TGTGCCACCAGTGACCCAAAGGGACCTAGCGGGTTGCAGTTCTTC
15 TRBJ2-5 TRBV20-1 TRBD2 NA CSAGDVAGVQETQYF TGCAGTGCTGGGGATGTAGCGGGGGTCCAAGAGACCCAGTACTTC
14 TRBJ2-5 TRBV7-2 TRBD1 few CASSTPGQRETQYF TGTGCCAGCAGCACACCGGGACAGCGCGAGACCCAGTACTTC
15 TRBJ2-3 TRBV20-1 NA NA CSASQTAVPTDTQYF TGCAGTGCAAGTCAGACAGCGGTGCCCACAGATACGCAGTATTTT
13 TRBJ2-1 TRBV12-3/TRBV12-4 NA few CASSFIQSNEQFF TGTGCCAGCAGTTTCATTCAATCCAATGAGCAGTTCTTC
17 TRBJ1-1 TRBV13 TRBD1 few CASSLVRDRGLNTEAFF TGTGCCAGCAGCTTAGTCCGGGACAGAGGATTGAACACTGAAGCTTTCTTT
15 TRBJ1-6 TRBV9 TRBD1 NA CASSVGTGADSPLHF TGTGCCAGCAGCGTAGGGACAGGGGCGGATTCACCCCTCCACTTT
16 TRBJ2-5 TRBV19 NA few CASSLRGFGDSKTQYF TGTGCCAGTAGCCTCAGGGGATTTGGAGACTCGAAGACCCAGTACTTC
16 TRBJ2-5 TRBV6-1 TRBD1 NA CASSALVGTGLAAQYF TGTGCCAGCAGTGCCCTAGTGGGGACAGGGCTTGCGGCCCAGTACTTC
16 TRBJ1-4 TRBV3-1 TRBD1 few CASSQDPDRENEKLFF TGTGCCAGCAGCCAAGATCCCGACAGGGAGAATGAAAAACTGTTTTTT
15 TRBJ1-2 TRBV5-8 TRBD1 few CASSLTGQGVSGYTF TGTGCCAGCAGCTTGACGGGACAGGGGGTTAGTGGCTACACCTTC
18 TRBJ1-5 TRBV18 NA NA CASSPSGPREVGNQPQHF TGTGCCAGCTCACCGAGTGGACCCAGGGAGGTCGGCAATCAGCCCCAGCATTTT
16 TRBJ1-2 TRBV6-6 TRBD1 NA CASSWGQGIFADGYTF TGTGCCAGCAGTTGGGGACAGGGGATTTTTGCGGATGGCTACACCTTC
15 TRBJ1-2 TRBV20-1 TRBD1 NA CSAATSGTGKYGYTF TGCAGTGCTGCAACCTCCGGGACAGGGAAGTATGGCTACACCTTC
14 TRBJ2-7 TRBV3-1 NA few CASSGGRLAREQYF TGTGCCAGCAGCGGAGGGCGGCTAGCGCGCGAGCAGTACTTC
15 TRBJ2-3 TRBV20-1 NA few CSARDSNRVTDTQYF TGCAGTGCTAGAGACAGCAACAGGGTCACAGATACGCAGTATTTT
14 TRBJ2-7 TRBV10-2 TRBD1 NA CASSEDRGFHEQYF TGCGCCAGCAGTGAGGACAGGGGATTCCACGAGCAGTACTTC
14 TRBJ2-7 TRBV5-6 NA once CASSSAHFSYEQYF TGTGCCAGCAGCTCGGCCCATTTCTCCTACGAGCAGTACTTC
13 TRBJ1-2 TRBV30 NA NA CAWSVLGDYGYTF TGTGCCTGGAGTGTACTAGGGGACTATGGCTACACCTTC
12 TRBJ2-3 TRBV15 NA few CATSRDMGTQYF TGTGCCACCAGCAGAGATATGGGTACGCAGTATTTT
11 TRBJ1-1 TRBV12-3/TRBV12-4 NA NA CASNENTEAFF TGTGCCAGCAATGAGAACACTGAAGCTTTCTTT
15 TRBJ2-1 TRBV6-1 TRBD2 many CASIQLAGGYNEQFF TGTGCCAGCATACAACTAGCGGGGGGATACAATGAGCAGTTCTTC
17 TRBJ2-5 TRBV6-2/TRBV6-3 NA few CASSYSSSTPKSETQYF TGTGCCAGCAGTTACTCGAGTAGCACACCTAAGAGTGAGACCCAGTACTTC
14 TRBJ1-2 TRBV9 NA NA CASSAGGGAHGYTF TGTGCCAGCAGCGCAGGCGGCGGGGCCCATGGCTACACCTTC
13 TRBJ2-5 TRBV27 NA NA CASSLWTGCEQYF TGTGCCAGCAGTTTGTGGACTGGGTGTGAGCAGTACTTC
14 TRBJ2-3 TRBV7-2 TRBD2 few CASAAAGGVDTQYF TGTGCCAGCGCTGCAGCGGGGGGGGTGGATACGCAGTATTTT
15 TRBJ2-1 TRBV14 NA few CASSQRQAIYNEQFF TGTGCCAGCAGCCAACGGCAGGCCATCTACAATGAGCAGTTCTTC
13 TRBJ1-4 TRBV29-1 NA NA CSAGRVVNEKLFF TGCAGCGCCGGACGGGTCGTTAATGAAAAACTGTTTTTT
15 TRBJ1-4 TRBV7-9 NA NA CASSFLGATNEKLFF TGTGCCAGCAGCTTTTTGGGAGCAACTAATGAAAAACTGTTTTTT
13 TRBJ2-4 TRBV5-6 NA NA CASTRTASYGQYF TGTGCCAGCACCCGGACGGCCTCCTACGGGCAGTACTTC
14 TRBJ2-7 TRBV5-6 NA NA CASSLGTRSHEQYF TGTGCCAGCAGCTTGGGGACAAGGTCGCACGAGCAGTACTTC
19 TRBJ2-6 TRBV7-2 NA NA CASSLESRGYVSGANVLTF TGTGCCAGCAGCTTAGAATCCAGGGGCTATGTCTCTGGGGCCAACGTCCTGACTTTC
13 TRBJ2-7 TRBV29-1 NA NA CSVALRFSYEQYF TGCAGCGTTGCTTTGCGGTTCTCCTACGAGCAGTACTTC
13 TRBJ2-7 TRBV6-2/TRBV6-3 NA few CASKIPGHYEQYF TGTGCCAGCAAAATCCCGGGACACTACGAGCAGTACTTC
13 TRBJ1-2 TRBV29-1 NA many CSVDTQMSYGYTF TGCAGCGTTGACACACAAATGTCCTATGGCTACACCTTC
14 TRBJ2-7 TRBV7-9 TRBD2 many CASSFGGASREQYF TGTGCCAGCAGCTTCGGGGGGGCCTCTCGCGAGCAGTACTTC
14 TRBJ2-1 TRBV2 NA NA CASSERLATAEQFF TGTGCCAGCAGTGAACGCCTAGCCACCGCCGAGCAGTTCTTC
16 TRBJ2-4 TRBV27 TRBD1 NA CASSRQGASAKNIQYF TGTGCCAGCAGTCGCCAGGGGGCGTCGGCCAAAAACATTCAGTACTTC
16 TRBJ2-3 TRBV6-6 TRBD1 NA CASSYKGAEVTDTQYF TGTGCCAGCAGTTACAAGGGGGCTGAAGTCACAGATACGCAGTATTTT
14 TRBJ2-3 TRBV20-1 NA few CSASKGLLTDTQYF TGCAGTGCTAGTAAAGGACTCCTCACAGATACGCAGTATTTT
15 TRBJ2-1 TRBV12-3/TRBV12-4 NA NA CASSFLQGYRDEQFF TGTGCCAGCAGTTTCCTACAGGGATATCGTGATGAGCAGTTCTTC
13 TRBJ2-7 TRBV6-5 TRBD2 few CASSRGGRYEQYF TGTGCCAGCAGCCGGGGGGGCCGCTACGAGCAGTACTTC
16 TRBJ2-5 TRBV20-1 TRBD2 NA CSARERLAPYQETQYF TGCAGTGCTAGAGAAAGACTAGCCCCGTACCAAGAGACCCAGTACTTC
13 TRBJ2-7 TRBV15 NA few CATSRDSGYEQYF TGTGCCACCAGCAGAGATAGTGGATACGAGCAGTACTTC
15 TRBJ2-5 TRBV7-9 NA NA CASSRSGALQETQYF TGTGCCAGCAGCCGCAGTGGGGCTCTACAAGAGACCCAGTACTTC
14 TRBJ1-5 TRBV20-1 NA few CSAIRAYSNQPQHF TGCAGTGCTATCAGGGCTTATAGCAATCAGCCCCAGCATTTT
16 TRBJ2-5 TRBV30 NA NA CAWTGGWSGPGNEQYF TGTGCCTGGACCGGAGGGTGGAGCGGGCCAGGGAATGAGCAGTACTTC
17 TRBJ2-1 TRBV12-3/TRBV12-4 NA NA CASSSVVGATSYNEQFF TGTGCCAGCAGTTCGGTCGTGGGGGCGACATCTTACAATGAGCAGTTCTTC
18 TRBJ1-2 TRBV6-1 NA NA CASNAEPDTIKTPYGYTF TGTGCCAGCAACGCCGAACCTGACACGATAAAAACACCTTATGGCTACACCTTC
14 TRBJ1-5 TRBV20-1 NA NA CSAKRGELGQPQHF TGCAGTGCTAAACGAGGGGAATTAGGTCAGCCCCAGCATTTT
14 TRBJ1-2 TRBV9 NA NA CASSVDLGTDGYTF TGTGCCAGCAGCGTAGATTTGGGCACGGATGGCTACACCTTC
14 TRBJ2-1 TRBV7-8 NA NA CASSLEVLGNEQFF TGTGCCAGCAGCTTAGAAGTACTAGGGAATGAGCAGTTCTTC
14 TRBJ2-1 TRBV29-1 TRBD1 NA CSGMAGGYYNEQFF TGCAGCGGGATGGCAGGGGGCTACTACAATGAGCAGTTCTTC
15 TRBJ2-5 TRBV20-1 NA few CSARPGLDQSETQYF TGCAGTGCTAGACCCGGGCTAGATCAATCGGAGACCCAGTACTTC